These 26 T cell receptor beta chains share one sample of origin, sequenced in a study of cytomegalovirus exposure and HLA in healthy donors. The PCR made use of 60 Vbeta and 13 Jbeta primers. Clones were read by immunoSEQ multiplex PCR, and TCRdb kept only the in-frame ones, dropping some. The data contain approximately 75,000 clones, about 66% of them singletons. The sequenced sample consisted of PBMCs. Receptors were obtained from a man between 40 and 49 years old in good health and CMV-seropositive.

There are a few counts of this clone. This sequence joins TRBV7-2 and TRBJ1-5, with TRBD1 matching 8 bases. V lost 2 bases to trimming and J lost 2 bases; unmatched junction nucleotides: 8. The CDR3 runs to 17 residues. Germline V lookup: CDR1 SGHTA, CDR2 FQGNSA. CDR3 residues: CASSLHIGQGGNQPQHF. DNA of the CDR3: TGTGCCAGCAGCTTACATATTGGACAGGGTGGCAATCAGCCCCAGCATTTT.

The gene calls are TRBV5-5 and TRBJ1-4; a weak D match, TRBD1 (6 bases). Trimming stripped 3 bases from V and 5 bases from J, with 14 bases between. Germline assignment: CDR1 SGHKS and CDR2 YYEKEE (reference sequence). The CDR3 loop spans 15 amino acids. The CDR3 reads CASSSNRARNEKLFF. The CDR3, as DNA: TGTGCCAGCAGCTCGAACAGGGCGAGGAATGAAAAACTGTTTTTT.

The chain recombines TRBV29-1 with TRBJ1-1, with D unclear. The V gene's germline CDR1 is SQVTM and CDR2 ANQGSEA. The V and J ends lost 7 bases and 0 bases respectively, with 12 bases between them. This CDR3 contains 13 residues. This chain's CDR3 is CSAAPGMNTEAFF. The CDR3 nucleotides are TGCAGCGCTGCCCCAGGAATGAACACTGAAGCTTTCTTT. The whole variable domain, remainder taken from reference TRBV29-1 and TRBJ1-1, is SAVISQKPSRDICQRGTSLTIQCQVDSQVTMMFWYRQQPGQSLTLIATANQGSEATYESGFVIDKFPISRPNLTFSTLTVSNMSPEDSSIYLCSAAPGMNTEAFFGQGTRLTVV.

J is TRBJ2-3 and V is TRBV6-6, with a possible D match to TRBD2 (6 bases). The germline V and J ends were trimmed by 2 bases and 0 bases, with 12 bases remaining between them. There are 16 residues in the CDR3. Germline CDR1 and CDR2: MNHNY and SVGAGI (reference sequence). DNA for the CDR3: TGTGCCAGCAGTTACGCCGGGAGTCATAGCACAGATACGCAGTATTTT. It encodes CASSYAGSHSTDTQYF.

The rearrangement links TRBV29-1 to TRBJ2-1; D may be TRBD1 (5 bases). Germline CDR1 is SQVTM and CDR2 is ANQGSEA. This CDR3 region has 12 residues. The ends were cut back, 2 bases at V and 7 bases at J, with 9 bases in the middle. DNA of the CDR3: TGCAGCGTTGAAAGGGGAATTAATGAGCAGTTCTTC. Protein product: CSVERGINEQFF.

The V and J genes are TRBV29-1 and TRBJ1-2; 10 positions agree with TRBD1. The CDR3 is 15 amino acids. Trimming at V came to 7 bases and at J to 5 bases, leaving 13 bases not matched to a gene. CDR1 and CDR2 (germline): SQVTM, ANQGSEA. The CDR3 region has the DNA TGCAGCGCCATACTAGGGACAGGGGCGAAGTATGGCTACACCTTC. Residues: CSAILGTGAKYGYTF.

This clone was recorded a few times. V gene TRBV4-1 combines with J gene TRBJ2-1, with D possibly being TRBD2 (5 bases). CDR1 is MGHRA and CDR2 is YSYEKL in the germline V gene. This CDR3 is 14 amino acids long. V lost 3 bases and J lost 9, with 15 bases in between. CDR3 sequence: CASSHRGRGAEQFF. The CDR3 region has the DNA TGCGCCAGCAGCCACCGCGGACGGGGTGCTGAGCAGTTCTTC.

The gene calls are TRBV19 and TRBJ1-3, with TRBD1 matching 8 bases. J gave up 2 bases and V 5 bases, and 5 bases lay outside the gene matches. The CDR3 sequence is 15 residues long. Germline lookup yields CDR1 LNHDA and CDR2 SQIVND (reference sequence). CDR3 in DNA: TGTGCCAGTAGTCCTCGGACAGGGACTGGAAACACCATATATTTT. Its protein is CASSPRTGTGNTIYF.

This clone has more than one count but fewer than ten. This chain connects TRBV9 to TRBJ2-3; maybe TRBD1 (5 bases). V was pared by 0 bases and J by 5 bases, with 10 bases between. Germline CDR1 is SGDLS and CDR2 is YYNGEE. This CDR3 region has 14 residues. The CDR3 spells CASSVGREEDTQYF. DNA of the CDR3: TGTGCCAGCAGCGTAGGCAGGGAAGAAGATACGCAGTATTTT.

In its sample, this clone was seen a few times. This chain connects TRBV9 to TRBJ1-2; 12 nucleotides line up with TRBD1. The CDR3 is 17 residues long. The trim removed 3 bases at V and 3 bases at J, leaving 9 bases unmatched. Germline V CDR1 and CDR2: SGDLS, YYNGEE. Written as DNA, the CDR3 is TGTGCCAGCAGCGCGACCTTGGGACAGGGGGCCTACTATGGCTACACCTTC. Its translation: CASSATLGQGAYYGYTF.

The chain uses TRBV6-1 and TRBJ1-1; D remains unclear. Germline V gene lookup returns CDR1 MNHNS and CDR2 SASEGT. This CDR3 is 13 amino acids long. The V gene lost 2 bases and the J gene lost 2 bases, with 6 bases spanning the gap. CDR3 nucleotides: TGTGCCAGCAGTGAATTTACAAACACTGAAGCTTTCTTT. Translated, it gives CASSEFTNTEAFF.

The chain is built from TRBV4-3 and TRBJ2-5; 9 bases map to TRBD1. The J call is doubtful: the DNA matches TRBJ2-7 better. The CDR3 runs to 15 residues. Per germline, CDR1 LGHNA and CDR2 YSLEER. The CDR3 DNA is TGCGCCAGCAGCCAAGATCTGGGACAGGGCTACGAGCAGTACTTC. Encoded protein: CASSQDLGQGYEQYF.

This chain links TRBV19 with TRBJ1-5; weak D call: TRBD1 (5 bases). The CDR3 length is 15 residues. Germline loops: CDR1 LNHDA, CDR2 SQIVND (reference sequence). Trimming shortened V by 4 bases and J by 6 bases, and 16 bases separated the two germline ends. As DNA, the CDR3 is TGTGCCAGTAGTACCCTTGCGGGGGGGAGTCAGCCCCAGCATTTT. As protein: CASSTLAGGSQPQHF.

The chain employs TRBV4-1 and TRBJ2-2, with 7 bases aligning to TRBD2. Per germline, CDR1 MGHRA and CDR2 YSYEKL. With 0 bases clipped from V and 4 bases from J, the junction kept 5 bases outside the gene matches. This CDR3 has 16 residues. CDR3 coding DNA: TGCGCCAGCAGCCAAGATCGGGGGAGGGTCACCGGGGAGCTGTTTTTT. It encodes CASSQDRGRVTGELFF.

This chain connects TRBV25-1 to TRBJ1-6; TRBD1 aligns across 9 bases. The CDR3 consists of 16 residues. From germline, CDR1 is MGHDK and CDR2 SYGVNS. V lost 4 bases and J lost 9; bases outside the gene matches: 10. The CDR3: CASSGRTGAPTSPLHF. DNA for the CDR3: TGTGCCAGCAGTGGAAGGACAGGGGCCCCGACTTCACCCCTCCACTTT.

The chain joins TRBV18 to TRBJ2-1, with 11 nucleotides matching TRBD2. Germline assignment: CDR1 KGHSH and CDR2 LQKENI. V was pared by 3 bases and J by 0 bases, with 10 bases of the junction left unmatched. The CDR3 contains 19 residues. CDR3 in DNA: TGTGCCAGCTCACCGATGCCTAGCGGGGGGAAGAGCTCCTACAATGAGCAGTTCTTC. Its protein is CASSPMPSGGKSSYNEQFF.

Comments on this clone: This same CDR3 is encoded by further DNA sequences in the sample. J is TRBJ1-6 and V is TRBV4-3; the match to TRBD1 covers 9 bases. Germline values: CDR1 LGHNA, CDR2 YSLEER. The CDR3 extends over 14 amino acids. V lost 4 bases to trimming and J lost 8 bases; unmatched junction nucleotides: 3. In nucleotides, the CDR3 is TGCGCCAGCAGCCTCCGGGACAGGGATTCACCCCTCCACTTT. The encoded protein is CASSLRDRDSPLHF.

This clone has only one observation. Here the CDR3 DNA reads TGTGCCAGTAGTGTCCGACAGGGGGCAGATACGCAGTATTTT. It encodes CASSVRQGADTQYF. The chain is built from TRBV19 and TRBJ2-3; 9 bases agree with TRBD1. CDR1 and CDR2 (germline): LNHDA, SQIVND (reference sequence). V shed 5 bases, J shed 4 bases, and the junction held 4 bases outside the gene matches. The length of the CDR3 is 14 residues.

The gene calls are TRBV4-2 and TRBJ1-5; 9 positions match TRBD1. The CDR3 contains 16 residues. CDR1 LGHNA and CDR2 YNFKEQ come from the germline V gene. Trimming at V came to 0 bases and at J to 7 bases, leaving 7 bases not matched to a gene. Here the CDR3 reads CASSQEGTGSGQPQHF. CDR3 in DNA: TGTGCCAGCAGCCAAGAAGGGACAGGGAGTGGACAGCCCCAGCATTTT.

The chain employs TRBV30 and TRBJ2-5; 12 bases match TRBD2. The CDR3 loop spans 18 amino acids. V trimming: 0 bases; J trimming: 5 bases; junction bases outside the gene matches: 13. Looked up from germline, CDR1 is GTSNPN and CDR2 is SVGIG (reference sequence). The CDR3 is CAWSVMARLAGVGETQYF. CDR3 coding DNA: TGTGCCTGGAGTGTAATGGCCAGACTAGCGGGGGTTGGGGAGACCCAGTACTTC. Together with reference TRBV30 and TRBJ2-5, the CDR3 gives the full variable domain: SQTIHQWPATLVQPVGSPLSLECTVEGTSNPNLYWYRQAAGRGLQLLFYSVGIGQISSEVPQNLSASRPQDRQFILSSKKLLLSDSGFYLCAWSVMARLAGVGETQYFGPGTRLLVL.

The rearrangement uses TRBV14 and TRBJ1-2, with no clear D. Per the germline V gene, CDR1 is SGHDN and CDR2 is FVKESK. The CDR3 totals 16 residues. Trimming removed 0 bases from V and 5 bases from J, with 16 bases in between. CDR3 nucleotide sequence: TGTGCCAGCAGCCAAGATACGGCGACTCGTCAATATGGCTACACCTTC. Amino acids: CASSQDTATRQYGYTF.

The CDR3 is CASSSTGGGQPQHF. As DNA, the CDR3 is TGTGCCAGCAGCTCCACAGGGGGGGGTCAGCCCCAGCATTTT. V gene TRBV5-5 combines with J gene TRBJ1-5; 8 nucleotides align to TRBD1. V shed 3 bases and J 6 bases; nucleotides not matched to a gene: 5. The CDR3 loop spans 14 amino acids. Germline V gene lookup returns CDR1 SGHKS and CDR2 YYEKEE (reference sequence).

The V gene is TRBV5-4, the J gene TRBJ2-3, with D possibly TRBD1 on 5 matching bases. Trimming removed 4 bases at V and 1 base at J, with 10 bases between. The CDR3 length is 14 residues. Germline assignment: CDR1 SGHNT and CDR2 YYREEE (reference sequence). In DNA form, the CDR3 reads TGTGCCAGCAGCCACAGGCAGGGCACAGATACGCAGTATTTT. Protein sequence: CASSHRQGTDTQYF.

This clone has just one count. V is TRBV30 and J is TRBJ2-7; TRBD1 agrees at 8 bases. This CDR3 spans 13 amino acids. Germline CDR1 and CDR2: GTSNPN and SVGIG (reference sequence). After removal of 2 bases from V and 6 bases from J, the junction contained 6 bases not matched to a gene. CDR3 sequence reads: CAWSPYTGGEQYF. The CDR3 nucleotides are TGTGCCTGGAGTCCTTATACAGGGGGCGAGCAGTACTTC.

The V and J genes are TRBV30 and TRBJ1-2; 9 positions agree with TRBD1. Germline CDR1 is GTSNPN and CDR2 is SVGIG (reference sequence). This CDR3 is built from 14 residues. With 0 bases clipped from V and 4 bases from J, the junction kept 3 bases outside the gene matches. In DNA form, the CDR3 reads TGTGCCTGGAGTGTAACAGGGGGCGGCTATGGCTACACCTTC. Amino acids: CAWSVTGGGYGYTF.

The chain recombines TRBV6-1 with TRBJ1-1, with 10 bases identical to TRBD1. CDR3 length: 13 residues. Germline V CDR1 and CDR2: MNHNS, SASEGT. With V trimmed by 5 bases and J by 7 bases, 4 bases remained unmatched. In nucleotides, the CDR3 is TGTGCCAGCAGTTCGACAGGGGGCAGTGAAGCTTTCTTT. Its protein product is CASSSTGGSEAFF.